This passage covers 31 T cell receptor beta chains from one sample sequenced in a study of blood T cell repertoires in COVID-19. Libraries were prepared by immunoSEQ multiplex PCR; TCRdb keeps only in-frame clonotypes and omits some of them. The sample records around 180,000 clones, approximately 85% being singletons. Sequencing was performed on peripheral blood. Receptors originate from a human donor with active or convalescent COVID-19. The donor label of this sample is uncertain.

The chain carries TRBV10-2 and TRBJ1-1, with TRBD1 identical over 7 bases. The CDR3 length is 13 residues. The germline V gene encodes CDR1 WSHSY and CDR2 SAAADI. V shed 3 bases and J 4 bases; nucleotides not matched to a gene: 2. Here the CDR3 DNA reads TGCGCCAGCAGTGACAGGGGGACCACTGAAGCTTTCTTT. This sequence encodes CASSDRGTTEAFF.

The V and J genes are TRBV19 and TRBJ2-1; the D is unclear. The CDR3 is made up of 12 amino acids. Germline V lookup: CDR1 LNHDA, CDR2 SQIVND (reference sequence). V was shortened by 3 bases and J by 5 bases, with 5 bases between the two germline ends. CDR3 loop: CASSIVDNEQFF. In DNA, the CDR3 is TGTGCCAGTAGTATTGTCGACAATGAGCAGTTCTTC.

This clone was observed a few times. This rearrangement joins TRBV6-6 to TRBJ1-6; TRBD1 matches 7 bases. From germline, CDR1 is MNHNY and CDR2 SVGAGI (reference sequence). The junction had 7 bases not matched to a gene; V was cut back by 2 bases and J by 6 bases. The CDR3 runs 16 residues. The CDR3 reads CASSYDPQGRNSPLHF. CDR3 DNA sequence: TGTGCCAGCAGTTACGACCCACAGGGGCGTAATTCACCCCTCCACTTT.

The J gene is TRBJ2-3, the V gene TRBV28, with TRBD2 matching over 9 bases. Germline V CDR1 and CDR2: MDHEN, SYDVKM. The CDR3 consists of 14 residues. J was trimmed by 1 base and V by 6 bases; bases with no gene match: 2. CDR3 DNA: TGTGCCAGCAGGAGGACTAGCGGCACAGATACGCAGTATTTT. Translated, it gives CASRRTSGTDTQYF. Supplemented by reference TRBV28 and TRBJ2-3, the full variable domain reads DVKVTQSSRYLVKRTGEKVFLECVQDMDHENMFWYRQDPGLGLRLIYFSYDVKMKEKGDIPEGYSVSREKKERFSLILESASTNQTSMYLCASRRTSGTDTQYFGPGTRLTVL.

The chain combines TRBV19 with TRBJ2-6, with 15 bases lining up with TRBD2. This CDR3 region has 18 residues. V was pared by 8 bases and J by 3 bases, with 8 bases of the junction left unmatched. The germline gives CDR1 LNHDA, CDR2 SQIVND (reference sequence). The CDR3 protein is CASRFGLAGGFGANVLTF. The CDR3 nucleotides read TGTGCCAGTCGATTTGGACTAGCGGGAGGGTTTGGGGCCAACGTCCTGACTTTC.

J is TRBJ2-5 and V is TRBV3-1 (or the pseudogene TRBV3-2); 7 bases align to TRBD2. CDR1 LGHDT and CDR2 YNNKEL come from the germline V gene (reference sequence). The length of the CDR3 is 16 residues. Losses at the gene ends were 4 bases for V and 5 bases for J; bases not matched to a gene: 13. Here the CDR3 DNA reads TGTGCCAGCAGCCTACTTCGCGGGAGTGGGACTGAGACCCAGTACTTC. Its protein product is CASSLLRGSGTETQYF.

The CDR3 region is CATSGDIPLGPQHF. The CDR3 region has the DNA TGTGCCACCAGCGGCGACATCCCGCTGGGGCCCCAGCATTTT. The chain has TRBV24-1 and TRBJ1-5; D uncertain. Trimming took off 7 bases at V and 9 bases at J, with 18 bases between the two ends. The CDR3 runs to 14 residues. CDR1 is KGHDR and CDR2 is SFDVKD in the germline V gene.

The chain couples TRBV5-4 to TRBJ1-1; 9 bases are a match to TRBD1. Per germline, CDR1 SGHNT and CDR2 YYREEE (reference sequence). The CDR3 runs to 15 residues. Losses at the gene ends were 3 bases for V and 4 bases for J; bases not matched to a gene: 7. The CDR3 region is CASSWGGQGVTEAFF. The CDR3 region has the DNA TGTGCCAGCAGCTGGGGGGGACAGGGTGTCACTGAAGCTTTCTTT.

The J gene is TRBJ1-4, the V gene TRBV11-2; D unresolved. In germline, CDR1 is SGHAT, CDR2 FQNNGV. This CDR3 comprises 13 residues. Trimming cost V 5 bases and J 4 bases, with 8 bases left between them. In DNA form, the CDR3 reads TGTGCCAGCAGCCTGATAGTTAATGAAAAACTGTTTTTT. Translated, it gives CASSLIVNEKLFF.

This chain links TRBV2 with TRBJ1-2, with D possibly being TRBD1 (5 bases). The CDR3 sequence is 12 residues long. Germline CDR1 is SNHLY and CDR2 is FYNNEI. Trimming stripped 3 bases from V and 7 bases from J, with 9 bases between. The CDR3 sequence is CASSEGLPGYTF. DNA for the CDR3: TGTGCCAGCAGTGAGGGACTCCCTGGCTACACCTTC.

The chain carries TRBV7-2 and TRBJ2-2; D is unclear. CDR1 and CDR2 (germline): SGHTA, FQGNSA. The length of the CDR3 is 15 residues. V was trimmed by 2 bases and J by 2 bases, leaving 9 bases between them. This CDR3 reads CASSLRHFNTGELFF. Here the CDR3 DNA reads TGTGCCAGCAGCTTAAGACACTTCAACACCGGGGAGCTGTTTTTT.

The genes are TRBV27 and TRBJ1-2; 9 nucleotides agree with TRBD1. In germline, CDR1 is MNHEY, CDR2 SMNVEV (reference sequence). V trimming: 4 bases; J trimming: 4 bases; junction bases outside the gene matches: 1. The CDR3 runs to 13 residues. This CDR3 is CASSSTGGYGYTF. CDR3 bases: TGTGCCAGCAGTTCGACAGGGGGCTATGGCTACACCTTC.

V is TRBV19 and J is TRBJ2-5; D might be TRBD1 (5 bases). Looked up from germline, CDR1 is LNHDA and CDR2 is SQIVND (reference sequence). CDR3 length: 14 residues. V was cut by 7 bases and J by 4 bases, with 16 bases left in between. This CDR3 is CASTVGAWGETQYF. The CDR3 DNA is TGTGCCAGTACGGTAGGGGCCTGGGGAGAGACCCAGTACTTC.

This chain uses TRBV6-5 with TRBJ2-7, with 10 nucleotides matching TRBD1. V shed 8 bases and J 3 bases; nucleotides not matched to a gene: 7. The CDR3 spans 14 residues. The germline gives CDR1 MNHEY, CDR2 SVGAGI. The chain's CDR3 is CASSKDRGLYEQYF. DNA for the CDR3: TGTGCCAGCTCTAAAGACAGGGGGCTCTACGAGCAGTACTTC.

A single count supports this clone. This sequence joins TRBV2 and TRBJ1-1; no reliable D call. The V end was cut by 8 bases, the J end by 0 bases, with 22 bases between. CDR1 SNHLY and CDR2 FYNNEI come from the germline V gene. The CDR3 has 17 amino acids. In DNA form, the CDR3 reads TGTGCCAGCCGATCCTTTTTACAGACCTACATGAACACTGAAGCTTTCTTT. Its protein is CASRSFLQTYMNTEAFF. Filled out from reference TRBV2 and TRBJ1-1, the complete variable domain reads EPEVTQTPSHQVTQMGQEVILRCVPISNHLYFYWYRQILGQKVEFLVSFYNNEISEKSEIFDDQFSVERPDGSNFTLKIRSTKLEDSAMYFCASRSFLQTYMNTEAFFGQGTRLTVV.

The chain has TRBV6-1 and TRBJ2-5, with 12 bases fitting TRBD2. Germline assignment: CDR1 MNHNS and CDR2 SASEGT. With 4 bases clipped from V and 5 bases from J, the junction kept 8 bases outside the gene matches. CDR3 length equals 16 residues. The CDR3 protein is CASSVLAGGPGETQYF. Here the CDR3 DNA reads TGTGCCAGCAGTGTGCTAGCGGGGGGGCCCGGGGAGACCCAGTACTTC.

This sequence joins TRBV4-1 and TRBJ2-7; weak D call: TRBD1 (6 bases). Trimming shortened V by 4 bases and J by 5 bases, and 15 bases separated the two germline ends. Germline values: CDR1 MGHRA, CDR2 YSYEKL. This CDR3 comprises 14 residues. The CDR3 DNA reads TGCGCCAGCAGCCCGACCGGGACACTCGACGAGCAGTACTTC. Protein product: CASSPTGTLDEQYF.

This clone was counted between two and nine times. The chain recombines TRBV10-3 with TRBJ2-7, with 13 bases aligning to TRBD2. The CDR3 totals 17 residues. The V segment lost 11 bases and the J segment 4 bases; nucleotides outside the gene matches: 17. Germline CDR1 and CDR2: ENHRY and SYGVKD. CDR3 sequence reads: CAAASGTSGAGGYEQYF. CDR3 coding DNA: TGTGCCGCCGCCTCCGGGACTAGCGGGGCCGGGGGGTACGAGCAGTACTTC.

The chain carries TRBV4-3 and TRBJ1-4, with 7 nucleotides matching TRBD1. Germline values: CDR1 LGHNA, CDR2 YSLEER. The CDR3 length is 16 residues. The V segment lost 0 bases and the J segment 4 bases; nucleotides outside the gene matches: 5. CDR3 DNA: TGCGCCAGCAGCCAAGATTGGGGACAGTTTAATGAAAAACTGTTTTTT. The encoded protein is CASSQDWGQFNEKLFF.

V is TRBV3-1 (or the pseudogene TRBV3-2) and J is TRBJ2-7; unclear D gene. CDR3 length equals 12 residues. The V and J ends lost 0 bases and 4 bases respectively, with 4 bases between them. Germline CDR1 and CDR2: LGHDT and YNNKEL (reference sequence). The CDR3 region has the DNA TGTGCCAGCAGCCAAGAACGGTACGAGCAGTACTTC. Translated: CASSQERYEQYF.

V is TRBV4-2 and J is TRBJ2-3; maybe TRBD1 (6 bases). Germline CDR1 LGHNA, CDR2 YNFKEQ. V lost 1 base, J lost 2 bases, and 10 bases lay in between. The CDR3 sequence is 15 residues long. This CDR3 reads CASSQGGLDTDTQYF. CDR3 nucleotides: TGTGCCAGCAGCCAAGGGGGGCTTGACACAGATACGCAGTATTTT.

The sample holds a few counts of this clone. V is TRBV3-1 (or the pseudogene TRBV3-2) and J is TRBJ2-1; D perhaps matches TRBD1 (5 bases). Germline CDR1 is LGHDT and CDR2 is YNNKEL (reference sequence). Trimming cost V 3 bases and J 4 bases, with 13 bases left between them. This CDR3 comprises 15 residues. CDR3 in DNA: TGTGCCAGCAGCCAGGGGCGCATTTCGTACAATGAGCAGTTCTTC. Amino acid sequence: CASSQGRISYNEQFF.

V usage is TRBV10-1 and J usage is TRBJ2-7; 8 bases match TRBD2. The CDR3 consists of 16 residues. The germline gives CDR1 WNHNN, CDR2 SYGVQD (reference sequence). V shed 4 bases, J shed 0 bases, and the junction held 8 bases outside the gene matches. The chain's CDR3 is CASSGVASGGSYEQYF. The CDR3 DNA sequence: TGCGCCAGCAGTGGCGTGGCGAGCGGGGGCTCCTACGAGCAGTACTTC.

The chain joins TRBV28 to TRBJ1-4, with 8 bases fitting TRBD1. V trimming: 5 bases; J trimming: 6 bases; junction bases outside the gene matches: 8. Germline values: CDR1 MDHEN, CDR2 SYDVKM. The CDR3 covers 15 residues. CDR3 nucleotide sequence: TGTGCCAGCAGTCCCTGGACAGGGTATGATGAAAAACTGTTTTTT. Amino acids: CASSPWTGYDEKLFF.

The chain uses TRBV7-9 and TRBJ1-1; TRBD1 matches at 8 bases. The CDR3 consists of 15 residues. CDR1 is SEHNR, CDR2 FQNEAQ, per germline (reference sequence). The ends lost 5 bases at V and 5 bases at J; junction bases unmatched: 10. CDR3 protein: CASSLSQGAMTEAFF. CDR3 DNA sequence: TGTGCCAGCAGCCTTAGCCAGGGGGCGATGACTGAAGCTTTCTTT.

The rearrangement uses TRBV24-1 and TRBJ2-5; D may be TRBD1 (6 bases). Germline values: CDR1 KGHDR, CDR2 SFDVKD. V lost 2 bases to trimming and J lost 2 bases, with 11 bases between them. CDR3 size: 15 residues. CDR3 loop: CATSDSTGLQETQYF. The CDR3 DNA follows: TGTGCCACCAGTGATTCTACAGGGTTACAAGAGACCCAGTACTTC.

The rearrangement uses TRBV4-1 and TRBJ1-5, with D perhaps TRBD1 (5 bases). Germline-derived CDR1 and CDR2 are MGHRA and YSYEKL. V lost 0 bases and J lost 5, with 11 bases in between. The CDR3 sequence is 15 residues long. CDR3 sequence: CASSQDSGVYQPQHF. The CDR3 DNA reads TGCGCCAGCAGCCAAGATTCGGGGGTTTATCAGCCCCAGCATTTT.

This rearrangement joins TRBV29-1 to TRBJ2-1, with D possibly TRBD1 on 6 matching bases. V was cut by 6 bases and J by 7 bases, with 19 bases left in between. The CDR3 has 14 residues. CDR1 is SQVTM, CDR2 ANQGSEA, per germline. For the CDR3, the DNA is TGCAGCGTAACCGGGACACATAAGTGGAATGAGCAGTTCTTC. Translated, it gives CSVTGTHKWNEQFF.

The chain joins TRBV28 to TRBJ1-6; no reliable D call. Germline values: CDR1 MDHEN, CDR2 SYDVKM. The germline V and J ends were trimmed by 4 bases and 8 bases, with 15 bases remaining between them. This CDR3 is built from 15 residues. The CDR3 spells CASSSPQSQDSPLHF. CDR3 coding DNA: TGTGCCAGCAGTTCCCCCCAAAGTCAGGATTCACCCCTCCACTTT.

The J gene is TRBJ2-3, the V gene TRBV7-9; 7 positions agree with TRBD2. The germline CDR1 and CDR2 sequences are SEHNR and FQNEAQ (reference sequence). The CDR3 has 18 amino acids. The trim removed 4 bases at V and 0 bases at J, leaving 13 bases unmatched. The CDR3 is CASSSLPRLANSTDTQYF. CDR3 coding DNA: TGTGCCAGCAGCTCCCTCCCGAGACTAGCCAATAGCACAGATACGCAGTATTTT.

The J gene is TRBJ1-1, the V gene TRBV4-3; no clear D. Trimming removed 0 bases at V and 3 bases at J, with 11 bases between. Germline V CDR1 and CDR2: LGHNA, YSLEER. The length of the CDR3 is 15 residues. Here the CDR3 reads CASSQEPGKYTEAFF. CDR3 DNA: TGCGCCAGCAGCCAAGAACCGGGGAAATACACTGAAGCTTTCTTT.